This is a list of T cell receptor beta chains from one sample in a study of blood T cell repertoires in COVID-19. The assay was immunoSEQ multiplex PCR, and TCRdb's table has in-frame clones only and misses some. The profile covers 140,000 to 150,000 clones, with around four fifths appearing a single time and 35% to 40% taken by the ten largest. Sequencing was carried out using peripheral blood. The receptors were gathered from a human donor in a cohort sampled during active COVID-19. The CDR3 runs from the conserved cysteine through the conserved F or W. A D gene is named only where the DNA matches it firmly. Some rows mark clone size as missing; the rest say once, few, many or name a class of expanded clone.

>.|.|TRBV18|TRBJ1-2
TGTGCCAGCTCACCACCGGTGGTGAGCTATGGCTACACCTTC
CASSPPVVSYGYTF
>TRBD1|.|TRBV5-1|TRBJ2-5
TGCGCCAGCAGCCCGGACAGGGCCGGCCAAGAGACCCAGTACTTC
CASSPDRAGQETQYF
>TRBD1|.|TRBV6-2/TRBV6-3|TRBJ1-5
TGTGCCAGCAGTTACTCGACAGGGGGTCAGCCCCAGCATTTT
CASSYSTGGQPQHF
>TRBD1|.|TRBV12-3/TRBV12-4|TRBJ1-1
TGTGCCAGCAGCCTGACAGGGTTGGCTTTCTTT
CASSLTGLAFF
>.|.|TRBV13|TRBJ1-1
TGTGCCAGCAGCCCATCCGGGGACACTGAAGCTTTCTTT
CASSPSGDTEAFF
>TRBD1|.|TRBV15|TRBJ2-7
TGTGCCACCAGCCGACCCGGGACAGACGTGCAGTACTTC
CATSRPGTDVQYF
>TRBD2|once|TRBV7-9|TRBJ2-4
TGTGCCAGCAGCTTAGCGGGGACTAGCGCAAACATTCAGTACTTC
CASSLAGTSANIQYF
>.|once|TRBV2|TRBJ1-4
TGTGCCAGCAGTGGGGACACCCTGGGAGAAAAACTGTTTTTT
CASSGDTLGEKLFF
>TRBD1|.|TRBV7-9|TRBJ1-4
TGTGCCAGCAGCTTGCGACAGGGGTCTGCTAATGAAAAACTGTTTTTT
CASSLRQGSANEKLFF
>.|.|TRBV30|TRBJ1-6
TGTGCCTGGAGTAGAGGCGACAGCCGTAATTCACCCCTCCACTTT
CAWSRGDSRNSPLHF
>.|few|TRBV7-8|TRBJ1-4
TGTGCCAGCAGCCCCGCCGTGGGAGGGAGAGGTGAAAAACTGTTTTTT
CASSPAVGGRGEKLFF
>TRBD1|.|TRBV24-1|TRBJ2-5
TGTGCCACCAGTGCAACCGGGACAGGGGGGGAGACCCAGTACTTC
CATSATGTGGETQYF
>.|few|TRBV6-6|TRBJ2-1
TGTGCCAGCGTGAGCTCCTACAATGAGCAGTTCTTC
CASVSSYNEQFF
>.|.|TRBV19|TRBJ1-4
TGTGCTTCTAGGACAGATCGAATGGGGAAACTGTTTTTT
CASRTDRMGKLFF
>TRBD2|.|TRBV9|TRBJ2-1
TGTGCCAGCAGCGTAGGAGTAGCGGGGACCTTTTACAATGAGCAGTTCTTC
CASSVGVAGTFYNEQFF
>TRBD1|.|TRBV6-5|TRBJ1-5
TGTGCCAGCACCCTACAGGGGGTGGGCAATCAGCCCCAGCATTTT
CASTLQGVGNQPQHF
>.|.|TRBV7-6|TRBJ2-5
TGTGCCAGCAGCTTAGGGGTGGGGCCGGGTCAAGAGACCCAGTACTTC
CASSLGVGPGQETQYF
>.|.|TRBV3-1/TRBV3-2|TRBJ2-6
TGTGCCAGCATCCTCTCTGGGGCCAACGTCCTGACTTTC
CASILSGANVLTF
>.|.|TRBV6-1|TRBJ2-7
TGTGCCAGCAGCTCCCGGGGACACCTCTACGAGCAGTACTTC
CASSSRGHLYEQYF
>.|.|TRBV12-3/TRBV12-4|TRBJ2-1
TGTGCCAGCACCGTAGCGAGGTACAATGAGCAGTTCTTC
CASTVARYNEQFF
>.|few|TRBV7-2|TRBJ2-6
TGTGCCAGCAGCCTCCAAACCGGACACCCTGGGGCCAACGTCCTGACTTTC
CASSLQTGHPGANVLTF
>.|few|TRBV12-3/TRBV12-4|TRBJ1-2
TGTGCCAGCAGCCCCGGACTAAAAGGCTACACCTTC
CASSPGLKGYTF
>.|once|TRBV6-5|TRBJ1-1
TGTGTGGGGGGGGGTTTTGAAGCTTTCTTT
CVGGGFEAFF
>.|.|TRBV15|TRBJ2-7
TGTGCCACCAGCAGAGCGGCAGGCGCCTACGAGCAGTACTTC
CATSRAAGAYEQYF
>.|.|TRBV2|TRBJ1-2
TGTGCCAGCAGTGTGGAGGGAGGTCAAAACTATGGCTACACCTTC
CASSVEGGQNYGYTF
>.|.|TRBV11-2|TRBJ1-5
TGTGCCAGCAGCCCGAGGAGCAATCAGCCCCAGCATTTT
CASSPRSNQPQHF
>TRBD1|.|TRBV7-2|TRBJ1-4
TGTGCCAGCAGCCGGGACAGGGGGAATGAAAAACTGTTTTTT
CASSRDRGNEKLFF
>.|.|TRBV28|TRBJ2-3
TGTGCCAGCACCCCCGGGTGGAGCACAGATACGCAGTATTTT
CASTPGWSTDTQYF
>TRBD1|few|TRBV7-2|TRBJ2-3
TGTGCCAGCAGCGACCGACAGGGGGTATTGGATACGCAGTATTTT
CASSDRQGVLDTQYF
>TRBD1|.|TRBV19|TRBJ2-3
TGTGCCAGTAGTCCGGGACAGGGGGTGGATACGCAGTATTTT
CASSPGQGVDTQYF
>.|.|TRBV5-3|TRBJ2-7
TGTGCCAGAAGCCCGCGGTCCGGGACACCGTACGAGCAGTACTTC
CARSPRSGTPYEQYF
>.|.|TRBV4-2|TRBJ1-1
TGTGCCAGCAGCCAAGGCTCCGTAGACACTGAAGCTTTCTTT
CASSQGSVDTEAFF
>.|.|TRBV7-2|TRBJ1-2
TGTGCCAGCAGCTTGGGCAGCAATGGCTACACCTTC
CASSLGSNGYTF
>TRBD1|.|TRBV12-3/TRBV12-4|TRBJ1-5
TGTGCCAGCAGTAAACAGGGGGGGCCCCAGCATTTT
CASSKQGGPQHF
>.|.|TRBV6-2/TRBV6-3|TRBJ2-5
TGTGCCAGCAGTTACACCCTAGGGACCCAGTACTTC
CASSYTLGTQYF
>.|.|TRBV7-7|TRBJ2-3
TGTGCTAGCAGCTTAAATGGGGCCAGCGCGGGCACAGATACGCAGTATTTT
CASSLNGASAGTDTQYF
>.|few|TRBV6-5|TRBJ2-3
TGTGCCAGTAATAGAGGGACAGATACGCAGTATTTT
CASNRGTDTQYF
>.|many|TRBV7-2|TRBJ2-1
TGTGCCAGCAGCTCCGCCTGGGCTAGGGGGAATAATGAGCAGTTCTTC
CASSSAWARGNNEQFF
>TRBD2|.|TRBV5-1|TRBJ2-1
TGCGCCAGCAGCGGAGGGACTAGCAGTTACAATGAGCAGTTCTTC
CASSGGTSSYNEQFF
>TRBD1|.|TRBV11-3|TRBJ2-7
TGTGCCAGCAGCCCGGACAGGCTTACCCCCTACGAGCAGTACTTC
CASSPDRLTPYEQYF
>.|.|TRBV30|TRBJ2-3
TGTGCCTGGAGTGTTGGGCAGTCAGGCACAGATACGCAGTATTTT
CAWSVGQSGTDTQYF
>.|.|TRBV7-2|TRBJ1-1
TGTGCCAGCAGCTTGTGGGGGGAGGGAACTGAAGCTTTCTTT
CASSLWGEGTEAFF
>TRBD1|.|TRBV11-2|TRBJ2-5
TGTGCCAGCAGCTTAAGAGGGGGACAGTCGTACCAAGAGACCCAGTACTTC
CASSLRGGQSYQETQYF
>.|.|TRBV7-2|TRBJ1-6
TGTGCCAGCAGCTTAGAGATGGGGGGGTCACCCCTCCACTTT
CASSLEMGGSPLHF
>TRBD1|.|TRBV4-3|TRBJ2-7
TGCGCCAGCAGCCGAGGAGCGACAGGGGCCAGTCCTTACGAGCAGTACTTC
CASSRGATGASPYEQYF
>.|.|TRBV7-2|TRBJ1-3
TGTGCCAGCAGCCCCTACAGTAATGGAAACACCATATATTTT
CASSPYSNGNTIYF
>.|.|TRBV6-5|TRBJ1-4
TGTGCCAGCAGTTCAACCGGAAAACTGTTTTTT
CASSSTGKLFF
>TRBD2|.|TRBV5-8|TRBJ2-1
TGTGCCAGCAGCTTGGGGGAGGGAGCACCATACAATGAGCAGTTCTTC
CASSLGEGAPYNEQFF
>TRBD1|.|TRBV19|TRBJ1-6
TGTGCCAGCCGGGACAGGGACTCACCCCTCCACTTT
CASRDRDSPLHF
>TRBD1|.|TRBV6-2/TRBV6-3|TRBJ1-5
TGTGCCAGCAGTTACACAGGACAGGGTAATCAGCCCCAGCATTTT
CASSYTGQGNQPQHF
>.|.|TRBV5-1|TRBJ1-2
TGCGCCAGCAGCTCGGGAGCTTATGGCTACACCTTC
CASSSGAYGYTF
>TRBD2|.|TRBV11-3|TRBJ2-3
TGTGCCAGCATGGCGGGGGGCACAGATACGCAGTATTTT
CASMAGGTDTQYF
>TRBD2|few|TRBV7-3|TRBJ2-3
TGTGCCAGCAGCTACCAGGGACTAGCGGGGGCGAGGGGAAGGACAGATACGCAGTATTTT
CASSYQGLAGARGRTDTQYF
>TRBD2|few|TRBV28|TRBJ2-3
TGTGCCAGCAGAAATAGCGGGGCCACAGATACGCAGTATTTT
CASRNSGATDTQYF
>.|once|TRBV9|TRBJ2-1
TGTGCCAGCAGCCTGGACGGGGGCTCCTACAATGAGCAGTTCTTC
CASSLDGGSYNEQFF